This T cell receptor (beta chain) was observed in a study of beta chain features in type 1 diabetes. Study results and limitations: Among patients with Type 1 diabetes, TCRB CDR3s were moderately but significantly shorter in every one of the four CD4+ subsets. Across patients, naive, central memory and Treg TCRB repertoires exhibited apparently greater similarity than was observed across healthy donors.

The sequenced template was cDNA made from the entire isolated RNA. Some clones are missing from TCRdb's copy, which holds only in-frame ones; the method was immunoSEQ multiplex PCR. Here the sample spans 250,000 to 300,000 clones, around 22% being singletons. This CDR3 region has 15 residues. Trimming removed 0 bases at V and 3 bases at J, with 9 bases between. Looked up from germline, CDR1 is SGHRS and CDR2 is YFSETQ. A note on this clone: Its target is not known.

The sequenced sample consisted of naive CD4+ T cells from blood. The source of this sequence is a woman in her 30s with type 1 diabetes. The V and J genes are TRBV5-1 and TRBJ2-2, with a weak D call TRBD1 (6 bases). CDR3 sequence (DNA): TGCGCCAGCAGCTTGGCTGCAGGGGACACCGGGGAGCTGTTTTTT. This gives the protein CASSLAAGDTGELFF.